Included here is one T cell receptor beta chain sequence, with context. The clone's antigen remains unknown. No qualities accompany the bases; no much larger clone lies one base away. In Seattle, one collaborating source enrolled patients while the infection was active and tracked those patients longitudinally over the course of disease. Whole blood was collected in K2EDTA tubes by collaborating institutions according to the institutions' own protocols. For TCRbeta analysis, collaborator samples were shipped as frozen whole blood, as isolated PBMCs, or as DNA extracted from either sample type. This sample is part of a study of blood T cell repertoires in COVID-19 (dated by TCRdb to 2020 to 2021). About the full investigation: Samples from collaborators originated in the United States, Italy and Spain and spanned both the acute and convalescent phases of COVID-19. The material from the prospective study consisted of cDNA or gDNA derived from T cells, B-cell-depleted T cells, or PBMCs. Deeply sampled blood TCRbeta repertoires from subjects exposed to, actively infected with, or recovered from COVID-19 were included in the dataset. The repertoires were released in a freely available public database intended as a resource for research on the immune response to SARS-CoV-2. Samples were obtained from the ongoing ImmuneRACE study (first 160 participants) and from 1,254 subjects provided by 6 global collaborators. A de-identified subject ID, COVID-19 status, age in years and sex were almost always included in the sample metadata. Where HLA class I and class II types were available, the types were taken from metadata supplied by the sample provider, not from assay-based typing.

Points the paper makes about the study in general: How much clinical and demographic metadata was included differed by source and by participant, and the metadata was provided uncurated.

The immunoSEQ Assay, a bias-controlled multiplex PCR, was used to amplify TCRbeta CDR3 regions from genomic DNA. The original pipeline was this. The number of nucleated cells in each sample was estimated from the amplification of reference gene primers within the assay. To quantify the absolute abundance of each unique TCRbeta CDR3 rearrangement, sequence reads were collapsed and filtered. For each sample, productive Simpson clonality was calculated as the square root of Simpson's diversity index across productive rearrangements. TCRdb holds this immuneACCESS table with in-frame rearrangements only. Some clones are missing; in checked studies, unresolved V genes explain under half, and the rest has no known cause. D and trimming were read from the DNA, whereas the V and J calls and clone size are those reported in that table. For this sample the table gives 260,000 or so clones, of which 75% to 85% were detected only once. The ten largest clones take up roughly 8% of the sample.

Here V drops 4 bases and J drops 3 bases, and the junction holds 8 bases not matched to any gene. CDR1 and CDR2 are read off the germline V gene as KGHDR and SFDVKD. The CDR3 numbers 18 residues from cysteine through phenylalanine. CDR3 DNA only is kept here, 54 bases in frame from base 1. Sequences were obtained from peripheral blood. This TCR was recovered from a woman aged 80 or over with COVID-19, enrolled during active disease. Recombination linked TRBV24-1 to TRBJ2-3; 14 middle bases align to TRBD2. The sequenced DNA is TGTGCCACCAGTGAGTGGGGACTAGCGGGAGACGGGACAGATACGCAGTATTTT. Translated, this is CATSEWGLAGDGTDTQYF.